Below, 27 T cell receptor beta chains from the same sample are listed, as sequenced in a study of T cells in Graves' hyperthyroidism and ophthalmopathy. Amplified regions were TCR beta CDR3 sequences from RNA transcripts. HTBI primers drove first-round RT-PCR of the TCR CDR3. TCRdb itself ran the multiplex PCR reads through MiXCR, one entry per CDR3 protein. In the table there are some 760,000 distinct CDR3 sequences, 14% of which are singletons. Sequencing was done on a sample of blood. The receptors come from a woman aged 18 to 35 with Graves' hyperthyroidism.

The V and J genes are TRBV13 and TRBJ2-7; 9 positions agree with TRBD2. The length of the CDR3 is 15 residues. The J segment lost 4 bases and the V segment lost 0 bases, leaving 4 bases of the junction unmatched. The germline gives CDR1 PRHDT, CDR2 FYEKMQ (reference sequence). The CDR3 here is CASSLGSGRIYEQYF. The CDR3 DNA follows: TGTGCCAGCAGCTTAGGTAGCGGGAGAATTTACGAGCAGTACTTC. Based on the CDR3 plus reference TRBV13 and TRBJ2-7, the full variable domain is AAGVIQSPRHLIKEKRETATLKCYPIPRHDTVYWYQQGPGQDPQFLISFYEKMQSDKGSIPDRFSAQQFSDYHSELNMSSLELGDSALYFCASSLGSGRIYEQYFGPGTRLTVT.

Concerning this clonotype: Germline and junction disagree at one end, which may indicate a read error. The chain carries TRBV19 and TRBJ2-3; a weak D match, TRBD2 (5 bases). The CDR3 extends over 15 amino acids. Germline V gene data show CDR1 as LNHDA and CDR2 as SQIVND (reference sequence). The CDR3 loop reads CASSPLTTSTDTRYF. CDR3 nucleotides: TGTGCCAGTAGTCCCCTGACTACCAGCACAGATACGCGGTATTTT.

This clonotype has a handful of counts. V usage is TRBV14 and J usage is TRBJ2-5; a weak D match, TRBD2 (5 bases). This CDR3 comprises 17 residues. CDR1 and CDR2 (germline): SGHDN, FVKESK. Trimming took 1 base from V and 1 from J, leaving 16 bases between them. The CDR3, as DNA: TGTGCCAGCAGCCAAGGGACGATGGTCGGGATCCAAGAGACCCAGTACTTC. It codes for CASSQGTMVGIQETQYF.

This clonotype was found many times. This chain links TRBV20-1 with TRBJ2-7; no definite D call. Germline V gives CDR1 DFQATT, CDR2 SNEGSKA (reference sequence). The V and J ends lost 4 bases and 3 bases respectively, with 13 bases between them. CDR3 size: 13 residues. The CDR3: CSATLLPGYEQYF. CDR3 coding DNA: TGCAGTGCTACCCTCCTGCCGGGCTACGAGCAGTACTTC.

The chain couples TRBV11-2 to TRBJ2-3; D is uncertain. The J call may be incorrect, as the DNA end agrees better with TRBJ1-5. The CDR3 extends over 15 amino acids. Germline loops: CDR1 SGHAT, CDR2 FQNNGV. The CDR3 nucleotides are TGTGCCAGCAGCTTAGATGGGAGTAGCACAGATACGCAGCATTTT. This gives the protein CASSLDGSSTDTQHF.

With respect to this clonotype: One base away lies a much larger clone, so this may be a sequencing read error. The chain links TRBV12-3 or TRBV12-4 to TRBJ2-4; 7 nucleotides match TRBD1. The CDR3 sequence is 14 residues long. The CDR3 DNA is TGTGCCAGCAGTTCCCCAGGGGGATGGGACATTCAGCACTTC. This translates into CASSSPGGWDIQHF.

About this clonotype: A much larger clone lies one base from this, so it may be a read error. The CDR3 ends on some other residue instead of the conserved phenylalanine or tryptophan, so this is likely a read error. The rearrangement uses TRBV11-2 and TRBJ1-2; D is unresolved. The CDR3 has 14 amino acids. V lost 5 bases to trimming and J lost 1 base, with 11 bases between them. Germline V gene lookup returns CDR1 SGHAT and CDR2 FQNNGV. CDR3 DNA sequence: TGTGCCAGCAGCCCTTACCATATTAACTATGGCTACACCTCC. Translating it yields CASSPYHINYGYTS.

This clonotype appeared many times. The chain couples TRBV7-9 to TRBJ1-1, with D perhaps TRBD1 (6 bases). Germline CDR1 reads SEHNR; CDR2 reads FQNEAQ (reference sequence). The CDR3 loop spans 14 amino acids. V was cut by 5 bases and J by 1 base, with 11 bases left in between. The CDR3 spells CASSHGGPNTEAFF. CDR3 sequence (DNA): TGTGCCAGCAGCCATGGGGGGCCGAACACTGAAGCTTTCTTT.

This clonotype was recorded many times. The chain employs TRBV2 and TRBJ2-2; possible D gene TRBD2, 5 bases. Germline CDR1 SNHLY, CDR2 FYNNEI. Deletions cut 5 bases from V and 3 bases from J, with 7 bases between. The CDR3 runs 13 residues. The CDR3 sequence is CASSQRHTGELFF. CDR3 nucleotide sequence: TGTGCCAGCAGTCAGCGGCACACCGGGGAGCTGTTTTTT.

This clonotype was detected a few times. The chain combines TRBV7-9 with TRBJ1-5; D unclear. The V end was cut by 4 bases, the J end by 7 bases, with 11 bases between. CDR3 length: 13 amino acids. Germline-derived CDR1 and CDR2 are SEHNR and FQNEAQ (reference sequence). The CDR3 bases are TGTGCCAGCAGCTCCTGGGGTGGGCAGCCCCAGCATTTT. Its translation is CASSSWGGQPQHF. Full variable domain (outside the CDR3, taken from reference TRBV7-9 and TRBJ1-5): DTGVSQNPRHKITKRGQNVTFRCDPISEHNRLYWYRQTLGQGPEFLTYFQNEAQLEKSRLLSDRFSAERPKGSFSTLEIQRTEQGDSAMYLCASSSWGGQPQHFGDGTRLSIL.

The chain carries TRBV4-3 and TRBJ2-1; TRBD1 agrees at 9 bases. The V gene's germline CDR1 is LGHNA and CDR2 YSLEER. Unmatched junction bases numbered 8, after V lost 1 base and J lost 4 bases. The CDR3 loop spans 17 amino acids. CDR3 in DNA: TGCGCCAGCAGCCAAGGGACTGACAGGGGGTTTTACAATGAGCAGTTCTTC. Translating gives CASSQGTDRGFYNEQFF.

This clonotype was observed at least ten times. This chain links TRBV20-1 with TRBJ2-7, with D possibly matching TRBD2 (6 bases). This CDR3 has 15 amino acids. The ends were cut back, 0 bases at V and 2 bases at J, with 14 bases in the middle. Germline CDR1 reads DFQATT; CDR2 reads SNEGSKA (reference sequence). The DNA of the CDR3 is TGCAGTGCTAGAGATTGGGCTAGCGCGCCCTACGAGCAGTACTTC. Amino acids: CSARDWASAPYEQYF.

This clonotype was recorded many times. The chain couples TRBV2 to TRBJ2-1; possibly TRBD2 for D (5 bases). The V end was cut by 6 bases, the J end by 0 bases, with 6 bases between. Germline CDR1 and CDR2: SNHLY and FYNNEI. The CDR3 totals 13 residues. The CDR3 DNA reads TGTGCCAGCAGGGACTTCTCCTACAATGAGCAGTTCTTC. This codes for CASRDFSYNEQFF.

This clonotype was counted once. Given a much more abundant clone one base away, this may be a read error. The V call is TRBV18, the J call TRBJ2-3; D is possibly TRBD1 (5 bases). CDR3 size: 13 residues. Germline V CDR1 and CDR2: KGHSH, LQKENI. V lost 6 bases, J lost 6 bases, and 13 bases lay in between. The CDR3 region has the DNA TGTGCCAGCTCGGACGCAGGGTCGGATACGCAGTATTTT. Amino acids: CASSDAGSDTQYF.

This chain joins TRBV27 and TRBJ2-6, with D perhaps matching TRBD1 (6 bases). Between the trimmed V and J ends, which lost 8 bases and 3 bases, there was a span of 14 bases. Germline V gene lookup returns CDR1 MNHEY and CDR2 SMNVEV (reference sequence). The CDR3 runs 15 residues. CDR3 sequence (DNA): TGTGCCAGCTCGGCAAACAGGGATGGGGCCAACGTCCTGACTTTC. Translation: CASSANRDGANVLTF.

As to this clonotype: The junction departs from germline at one end; a sequencing error may be responsible. The rearrangement uses TRBV3-1 and TRBJ2-6; TRBD1 might be the D (5 bases). In germline, CDR1 is LGHDT, CDR2 YNNKEL (reference sequence). The CDR3 length is 14 residues. The CDR3 sequence: CASSELSGANALTF. CDR3 DNA sequence: TGTGCCAGCAGCGAACTCTCTGGGGCCAACGCCCTGACTTTC.

V usage is TRBV5-1 and J usage is TRBJ1-4; D uncertain. CDR3 length: 14 amino acids. Germline V gene data show CDR1 as SGHRS and CDR2 as YFSETQ. The ends were cut back, 2 bases at V and 4 bases at J, with 9 bases in the middle. CDR3 in DNA: TGCGCCAGCAGCTTATCGGTAGATAATGAAAAACTGTTTTTT. Translating it yields CASSLSVDNEKLFF. Filled out from reference TRBV5-1 and TRBJ1-4, the complete variable domain reads KAGVTQTPRYLIKTRGQQVTLSCSPISGHRSVSWYQQTPGQGLQFLFEYFSETQRNKGNFPGRFSGRQFSNSRSEMNVSTLELGDSALYLCASSLSVDNEKLFFGSGTQLSVL.

This clonotype was detected many times. V usage is TRBV24-1 and J usage is TRBJ1-2, with 8 bases fitting TRBD1. The CDR3 contains 16 residues. The J segment lost 2 bases and the V segment lost 5 bases, leaving 9 bases of the junction unmatched. Germline V gives CDR1 KGHDR, CDR2 SFDVKD. CDR3 amino acids: CATSASGTGRNYGYTF. The CDR3, as DNA: TGTGCCACCAGTGCGAGCGGGACAGGCCGGAACTATGGCTACACCTTC.

Turning to this clonotype: A much larger clonotype is one base distant, so this may be a read error. CDR3 amino acids: CASSTPASRELFF. The CDR3 nucleotides read TGTGCCAGCAGTACGCCGGCTAGTCGAGAGCTGTTTTTT. V is TRBV6-1 and J is TRBJ2-2; no clear D gene. This CDR3 is 13 amino acids long. V lost 5 bases and J lost 11, with 15 bases in between. The germline CDR1 and CDR2 sequences are MNHNS and SASEGT.

This chain connects TRBV6-1 to TRBJ2-7, with 9 bases aligning to TRBD2. The germline CDR1 and CDR2 sequences are MNHNS and SASEGT. There are 14 residues in the CDR3. With 6 bases clipped from V and 3 bases from J, the junction kept 6 bases outside the gene matches. The CDR3 nucleotides are TGTGCCAGCAGGCAACTAGCGGGTTACTACGAGCAGTACTTC. Protein: CASRQLAGYYEQYF.

The chain combines TRBV5-6 with TRBJ2-2; 7 bases align to TRBD1. CDR3 length: 15 residues. Germline CDR1 reads SGHDT; CDR2 reads YYEEEE. V trimming: 2 bases; J trimming: 3 bases; junction bases outside the gene matches: 4. This chain's CDR3 is CASSFRDSYTGELFF. The CDR3 bases are TGTGCCAGCAGCTTCCGGGACAGTTACACCGGGGAGCTGTTTTTT.

The J gene is TRBJ2-5, the V gene TRBV6-1, with D possibly being TRBD2 (6 bases). CDR3 length equals 13 residues. The germline V gene encodes CDR1 MNHNS and CDR2 SASEGT. Trimming cost V 7 bases and J 5 bases, with 14 bases left between them. Here the CDR3 reads CASTLRGLETQYF. As DNA, the CDR3 is TGTGCCAGCACCCTACGGGGGTTGGAGACCCAGTACTTC.

About this clonotype: A far larger clone is off by one base, so a read error is likely. The chain couples TRBV7-2 to TRBJ2-7, with 12 bases aligning to TRBD2. V was clipped by 3 bases and J by 6 bases; unmatched bases: 3. The CDR3 length is 14 residues. The germline gives CDR1 SGHTA, CDR2 FQGNSA. CDR3 region: CASSLTSGSFEQYF. In DNA, the CDR3 is TGTGCCAGCAGCTTGACTAGCGGGAGCTTCGAGCAGTACTTC.

V is TRBV27 and J is TRBJ2-7; D not resolved. Trimming left V 3 bases short and J 2 bases short, with 8 bases between. Germline assignment: CDR1 MNHEY and CDR2 SMNVEV (reference sequence). The CDR3 consists of 13 residues. For the CDR3, the DNA is TGTGCCAGCAGTTTCGCCGATACCTACGAGCAGTACTTC. Translation: CASSFADTYEQYF.

The chain employs TRBV13 and TRBJ1-4; D not certain. The CDR3 contains 17 residues. Germline CDR1 is PRHDT and CDR2 is FYEKMQ (reference sequence). V was pared by 2 bases and J by 3 bases, with 16 bases between. The CDR3 DNA reads TGTGCCAGCAGCTTAAAACTTGACCGAGCTTCTAATGAAAAACTGTTTTTT. Its translation is CASSLKLDRASNEKLFF.

CDR3 sequence (DNA): TGTGCCAGTAGTGGAATTGTGAACACAGATACGCAGTATTTT. This sequence encodes CASSGIVNTDTQYF. The chain joins TRBV9 to TRBJ2-3, with D unclear. With 8 bases removed from V and 2 bases from J, the gap between germline ends came to 15 bases. Per germline, CDR1 SGDLS and CDR2 YYNGEE. The CDR3 spans 14 residues.

This clonotype occurred many times. The rearrangement uses TRBV7-9 and TRBJ2-5, with 7 bases aligning to TRBD2. Germline CDR1 is SEHNR and CDR2 is FQNEAQ (reference sequence). J lost 4 bases, V lost 7 bases, and 12 bases had no gene match. The CDR3 spans 15 residues. CDR3 sequence reads: CASTSRVREGETQYF. The DNA of the CDR3 is TGTGCCAGCACGTCTAGAGTCAGGGAGGGAGAGACCCAGTACTTC.